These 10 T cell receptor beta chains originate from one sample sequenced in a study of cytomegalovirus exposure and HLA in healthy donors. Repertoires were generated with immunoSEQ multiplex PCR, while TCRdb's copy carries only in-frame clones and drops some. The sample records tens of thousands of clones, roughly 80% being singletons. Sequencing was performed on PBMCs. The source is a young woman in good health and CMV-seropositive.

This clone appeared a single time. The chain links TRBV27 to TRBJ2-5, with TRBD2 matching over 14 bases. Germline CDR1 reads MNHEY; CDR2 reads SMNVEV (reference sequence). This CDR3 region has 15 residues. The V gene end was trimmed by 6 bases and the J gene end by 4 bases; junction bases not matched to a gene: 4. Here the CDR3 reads CASRRLAGGLETQYF. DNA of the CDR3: TGTGCCAGCAGGCGACTAGCGGGGGGGCTAGAGACCCAGTACTTC.

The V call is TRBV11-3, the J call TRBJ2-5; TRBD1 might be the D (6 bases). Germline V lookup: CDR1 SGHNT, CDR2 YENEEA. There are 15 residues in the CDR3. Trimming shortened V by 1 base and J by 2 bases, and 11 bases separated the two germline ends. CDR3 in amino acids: CASSLGQAPQETQYF. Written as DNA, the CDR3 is TGTGCCAGCAGCTTAGGACAGGCCCCTCAAGAGACCCAGTACTTC.

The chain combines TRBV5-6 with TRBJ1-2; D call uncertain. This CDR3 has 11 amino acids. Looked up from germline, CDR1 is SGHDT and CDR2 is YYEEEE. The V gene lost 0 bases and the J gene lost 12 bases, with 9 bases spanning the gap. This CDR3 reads CASSLVGLHTF. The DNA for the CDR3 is TGTGCCAGCAGCTTGGTGGGCTTGCACACCTTC.

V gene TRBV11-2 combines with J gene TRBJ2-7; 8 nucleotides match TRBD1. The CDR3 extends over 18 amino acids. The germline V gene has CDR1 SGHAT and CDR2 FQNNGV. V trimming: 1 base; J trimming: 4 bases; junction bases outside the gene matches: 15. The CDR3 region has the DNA TGTGCCAGCAGCTTAGTACCCAGCGTCCAGGGGGCTACTTACGAGCAGTACTTC. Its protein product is CASSLVPSVQGATYEQYF. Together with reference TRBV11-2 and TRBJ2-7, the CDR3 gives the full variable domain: EAGVAQSPRYKIIEKRQSVAFWCNPISGHATLYWYQQILGQGPKLLIQFQNNGVVDDSQLPKDRFSAERLKGVDSTLKIQPAKLEDSAVYLCASSLVPSVQGATYEQYFGPGTRLTVT.

Here the CDR3 DNA reads TGTGCCTGGAGTGTTTCAGGGTCCGATCAGCCCCAGCATTTT. This encodes CAWSVSGSDQPQHF. The rearrangement links TRBV30 to TRBJ1-5; tentatively, D is TRBD1 (5 bases). The V gene lost 0 bases and the J gene lost 5 bases, with 11 bases spanning the gap. The length of the CDR3 is 14 residues. The V gene's germline CDR1 is GTSNPN and CDR2 SVGIG (reference sequence).

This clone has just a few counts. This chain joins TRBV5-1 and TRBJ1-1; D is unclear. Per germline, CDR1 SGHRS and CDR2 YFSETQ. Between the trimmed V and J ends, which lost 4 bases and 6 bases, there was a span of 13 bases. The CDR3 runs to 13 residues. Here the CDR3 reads CASSLAGGAEAFF. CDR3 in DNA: TGCGCCAGCAGCCTAGCTGGTGGGGCTGAAGCTTTCTTT.

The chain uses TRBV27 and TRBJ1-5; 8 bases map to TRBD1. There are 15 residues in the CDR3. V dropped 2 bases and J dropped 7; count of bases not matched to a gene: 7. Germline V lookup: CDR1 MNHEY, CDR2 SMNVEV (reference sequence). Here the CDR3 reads CASSLNRGGDQPQHF. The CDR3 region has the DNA TGTGCCAGCAGTTTAAACAGGGGGGGGGACCAGCCCCAGCATTTT.

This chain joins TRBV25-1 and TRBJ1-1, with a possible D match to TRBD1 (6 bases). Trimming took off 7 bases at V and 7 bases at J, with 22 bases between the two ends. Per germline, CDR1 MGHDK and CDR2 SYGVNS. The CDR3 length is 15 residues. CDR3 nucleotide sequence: TGTGCCAGCAACAATTTTACGGGGGGGCATATTGAAGCTTTCTTT. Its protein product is CASNNFTGGHIEAFF.

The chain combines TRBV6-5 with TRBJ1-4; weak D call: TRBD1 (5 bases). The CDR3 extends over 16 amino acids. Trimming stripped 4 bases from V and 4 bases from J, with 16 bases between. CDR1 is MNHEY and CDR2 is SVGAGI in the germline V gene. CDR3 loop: CASSSTQGSYNEKLFF. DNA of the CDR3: TGTGCCAGCAGTTCGACCCAGGGATCCTATAATGAAAAACTGTTTTTT.

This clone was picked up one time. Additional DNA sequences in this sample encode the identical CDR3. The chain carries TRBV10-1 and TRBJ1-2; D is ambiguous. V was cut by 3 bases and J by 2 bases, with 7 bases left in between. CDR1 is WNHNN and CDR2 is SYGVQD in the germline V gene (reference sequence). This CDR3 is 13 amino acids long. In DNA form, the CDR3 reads TGCGCCAGCAGTGAAACCGGGAACTATGGCTACACCTTC. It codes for CASSETGNYGYTF.